Listed below are T cell receptor beta chains from one sample, sequenced in a study of graft-versus-host responses after intestinal transplantation. Profiled with immunoSEQ multiplex PCR; TCRdb holds only in-frame clones, not every one. The sample yields tens of thousands of clones, 91% seen once. These receptors lack a known antigen. This material consisted of unstimulated CD4+ T cells sorted from spleen or lymph node cells, taken before intestinal transplant. The receptors were gathered from a human donor who received an intestinal transplant. The CDR3 runs from the conserved cysteine through the conserved F or W. Each record gives: V gene, J gene, clone size, CDR3 length, D gene, CDR3 protein, CDR3 DNA. The D gene is left open where the match is weak. Clone size, where shown, is once, few, many, or a class for clones that have expanded.

>TRBV6-5|TRBJ1-2|once|12|.
CASSSHDGGYTF
TGTGCCAGCAGCTCTCACGACGGGGGCTACACCTTC
>TRBV10-3|TRBJ2-3|.|14|.
CAITWDTRTDTQYF
TGTGCCATCACCTGGGACACCCGCACAGATACGCAGTATTTT
>TRBV28|TRBJ1-1|.|14|.
CASSTSYRATEAFF
TGTGCCAGCAGTACCTCTTACAGGGCCACTGAAGCTTTCTTT
>TRBV10-1|TRBJ1-2|.|19|TRBD1
CASSFQLLNRGVANYGYTF
TGCGCCAGCAGTTTTCAACTATTAAACAGGGGCGTAGCTAACTATGGCTACACCTTC
>TRBV30|TRBJ2-7|.|16|TRBD2
CAWSVLIAGGSGEQYF
TGTGCCTGGAGTGTACTAATAGCGGGGGGTTCCGGGGAGCAGTACTTC
>TRBV2|TRBJ1-1|.|14|.
CASRLGGRNTEAFF
TGTGCCAGCAGGCTAGGAGGGAGGAACACTGAAGCTTTCTTT
>TRBV27|TRBJ1-2|.|15|.
CASSLLSRRDEGYTF
TGTGCCAGCAGTTTACTTAGCCGCAGGGATGAGGGCTACACCTTC
>TRBV19|TRBJ2-1|.|13|.
CASTRDSLNEQFF
TGTGCCAGCACCCGGGACTCCCTCAATGAGCAGTTCTTC
>TRBV9|TRBJ1-1|.|14|.
CASSVEAMNTEAFF
TGTGCCAGCAGCGTAGAAGCCATGAACACTGAAGCTTTCTTT
>TRBV6-5|TRBJ2-2|once|15|.
CASSYGAAFTGELFF
TGTGCCAGCAGTTACGGGGCAGCTTTTACCGGGGAGCTGTTTTTT